A selection of T cell receptor beta chains follows, all from one sample in a study of graft-versus-host responses after intestinal transplantation. Produced via immunoSEQ multiplex PCR; TCRdb's table is partial and in-frame only. The data contain approximately 60,000 clones, roughly 90% of them singletons. The source material was ileum tissue, sampled more than 350 days after transplant. These receptors all come from a human patient who received an intestinal transplant, so some T cells may come from the graft donor. Both conserved end residues are part of each CDR3. A D gene is named only where the DNA matches it firmly. The size field is filled for only some rows; it gives once, few, many or a size class.

.	.	TRBV27	TRBJ1-2	TGTGCCAGCAGTTTATCCTCACCAGGGTTTTCTACGGGCTACACCTTC	CASSLSSPGFSTGYTF
.	TRBD2	TRBV6-6	TRBJ2-2	TGTGCCAGCAGTTACTCGATGTGGGGGGGTACCGGGGAGCTGTTTTTT	CASSYSMWGGTGELFF
few	TRBD1	TRBV7-9	TRBJ2-7	TGTGCCAGCAGCTCGGGACAGGGTGGTTACGAGCAGTACTTC	CASSSGQGGYEQYF
.	.	TRBV28	TRBJ2-5	TGTGCCAGCAGGGGAGAGACCCAGTACTTC	CASRGETQYF
.	TRBD1	TRBV11-2	TRBJ2-7	TGTGCCAGCAGCTCGCCGGGACAGGGTAATTCCGAGCAGTACTTC	CASSSPGQGNSEQYF
once	.	TRBV2	TRBJ1-5	TGTGCCAGCAGCCAGGGCAATAGGGAGCCCCAGCATTTT	CASSQGNREPQHF
.	.	TRBV6-5	TRBJ2-1	TGTGCCAGCAGTTACCTCTTTAGTTCGGGCAATGAGCAGTTCTTC	CASSYLFSSGNEQFF
once	.	TRBV6-5	TRBJ2-2	TGTGCCAGCAGTTGGGGGGGCTCGGGCACCGGGGAGCTGTTTTTT	CASSWGGSGTGELFF
.	.	TRBV25-1	TRBJ2-6	TGTGCCAGCAGGAGCTCTGGGGCCAACGTCCTGACTTTC	CASRSSGANVLTF
.	TRBD1	TRBV25-1	TRBJ2-1	TGTGCCAGCAGGCAGGGGGCTAGGAATGAGCAGTTCTTC	CASRQGARNEQFF
.	.	TRBV5-4	TRBJ2-7	TGTGCCAGCAGCCCGGTCGGCGGTACCTACGAGCAGTACTTC	CASSPVGGTYEQYF
.	.	TRBV4-1	TRBJ2-7	TGCGCCAGCAGCCAAGAGAACGAGCAGTACTTC	CASSQENEQYF
.	.	TRBV6-1	TRBJ2-5	TGTGCCAGCAGTGAATGGCGGCCCCCCCCAAGTGAGACCCAGTACTTC	CASSEWRPPPSETQYF
.	.	TRBV9	TRBJ2-3	TGTGCCAGCAGCTCCATTCCTGATTGGGATACGCAGTATTTT	CASSSIPDWDTQYF
.	TRBD2	TRBV5-1	TRBJ2-1	TGCGCCAGCAGCTTGTACAACAGGGCGAGCGGGAGTTACGATGAGCAGTTCTTC	CASSLYNRASGSYDEQFF
.	.	TRBV6-6	TRBJ2-2	TGTGCCGCCACCGACCCCGCCGGGGAGCTGTTTTTT	CAATDPAGELFF
once	.	TRBV15	TRBJ2-2	TGTGCCACCAGCCTGGGGCGGGCAGAGGAGCTGTTTTTT	CATSLGRAEELFF
few	.	TRBV7-6	TRBJ2-1	TGTGCCAGCAGCTTGGGCAGGGTAAACAATGAGCAGTTCTTC	CASSLGRVNNEQFF
.	TRBD2	TRBV6-6	TRBJ2-7	TGTGCCAGCAATCGGGATAGCGGGGGGGCCTACGAGCAGTACTTC	CASNRDSGGAYEQYF
.	TRBD1	TRBV6-1	TRBJ2-7	TGTGCCAGCCGGACAGGGGACCCCTACGAGCAGTACTTC	CASRTGDPYEQYF
once	TRBD2	TRBV6-1	TRBJ2-7	TGTGCCAGCAGTGAAGTTGGCGGGAGCTCCTACGAGCAGTACTTC	CASSEVGGSSYEQYF
once	TRBD2	TRBV6-5	TRBJ2-7	TGTGCCAGCAGTGGACTAGCGGGAGTCCACGAGCAGTACTTC	CASSGLAGVHEQYF
.	TRBD1	TRBV4-1	TRBJ2-1	TGCGCCAGCAACCCCCACCCGGACAGGTTCGATGAGCAGTTCTTC	CASNPHPDRFDEQFF
few	.	TRBV10-2	TRBJ2-7	TGCGCCAGCAGGGTGTCCCACGAGCAGTACTTC	CASRVSHEQYF
.	.	TRBV7-9	TRBJ1-6	TGTGCCAGCAGCTTAGTAGCCTCACCCCTCCACTTT	CASSLVASPLHF
.	.	TRBV6-5	TRBJ2-7	TGTGCCAGCAGTTACTCTCCCAGGGGCTACGAGCAGTACTTC	CASSYSPRGYEQYF
few	TRBD1	TRBV6-5	TRBJ1-1	TGTGCCAGCAGTTCGACAGGGTGGAACACTGAAGCTTTCTTT	CASSSTGWNTEAFF
.	.	TRBV9	TRBJ2-2	TGTGCCAGCAGCGTAGAGGACAGCACCGGGGAGCTGTTTTTT	CASSVEDSTGELFF
.	TRBD1	TRBV10-3	TRBJ2-3	TGTGCCGTAAAAAGACAGGGCTGTTCTAGCAGGAGCACAGATACGCAGTATTTT	CAVKRQGCSSRSTDTQYF
.	.	TRBV5-1	TRBJ1-1	TGCGCCAGCAGCTTGGCCGGGGGGGTGAACACTGAAGCTTTCTTT	CASSLAGGVNTEAFF
once	TRBD2	TRBV10-1	TRBJ2-5	TGCGCCAGCAGCGCCCCGGGACTAGACCAAGAGACCCAGTACTTC	CASSAPGLDQETQYF
once	.	TRBV7-6	TRBJ2-1	TGTGCCAGCAGCTTATGGACAGTGGGTGAGCAGTTCTTC	CASSLWTVGEQFF
once	.	TRBV28	TRBJ2-7	TGTGCCAGCAGTTTCTTCCGGGGGTCCTACGAGCAGTACTTC	CASSFFRGSYEQYF
.	TRBD2	TRBV5-8	TRBJ2-1	TGTGCCAGCAGCTCCGGGACTAGCGTTTACAATGAGCAGTTCTTC	CASSSGTSVYNEQFF
.	.	TRBV6-6	TRBJ1-2	TGTGCCAGCAGTTACTCTCAGGGAATACAGGGCTACACCTTC	CASSYSQGIQGYTF
.	.	TRBV9	TRBJ1-4	TGTGCCAGCAGCGTAGGGACCCGGGGGGAAAAACTGTTTTTT	CASSVGTRGEKLFF
.	.	TRBV7-9	TRBJ2-2	TGTGCCAGCAGCTTACGAGGGGCGGGAAGGGATCCCGGGGAGCTGTTTTTT	CASSLRGAGRDPGELFF
.	.	TRBV10-3	TRBJ2-1	TGTGCCAGTAGGGCTTCCTACAATGAGCAGTTCTTC	CASRASYNEQFF